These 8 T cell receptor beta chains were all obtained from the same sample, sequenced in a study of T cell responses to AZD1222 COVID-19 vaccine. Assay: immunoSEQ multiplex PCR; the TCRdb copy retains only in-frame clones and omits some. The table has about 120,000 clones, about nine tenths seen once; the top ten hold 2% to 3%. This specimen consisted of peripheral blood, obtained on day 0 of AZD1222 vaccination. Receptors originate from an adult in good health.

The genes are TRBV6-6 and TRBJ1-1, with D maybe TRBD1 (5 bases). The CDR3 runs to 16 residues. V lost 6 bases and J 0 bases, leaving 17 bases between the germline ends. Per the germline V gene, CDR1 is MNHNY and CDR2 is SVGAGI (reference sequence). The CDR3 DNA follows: TGTGCCAGCAGGACGGAACAACAGGAGATGAACACTGAAGCTTTCTTT. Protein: CASRTEQQEMNTEAFF.

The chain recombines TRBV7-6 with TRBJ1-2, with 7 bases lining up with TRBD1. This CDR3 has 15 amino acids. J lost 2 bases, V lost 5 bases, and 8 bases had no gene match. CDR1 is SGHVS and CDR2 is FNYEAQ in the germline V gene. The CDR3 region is CASSPDPQGNYGYTF. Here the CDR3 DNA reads TGTGCCAGCAGCCCGGACCCACAGGGGAACTATGGCTACACCTTC.

The CDR3 region has the DNA TGTGCCTCCGGGACAGGTTCCTACGAGCAGTACTTC. It translates to CASGTGSYEQYF. The V call is TRBV12-3 or TRBV12-4, the J call TRBJ2-7, with 8 bases identical to TRBD1. There are 12 residues in the CDR3. V lost 11 bases and J lost 1; bases outside the gene matches: 4.

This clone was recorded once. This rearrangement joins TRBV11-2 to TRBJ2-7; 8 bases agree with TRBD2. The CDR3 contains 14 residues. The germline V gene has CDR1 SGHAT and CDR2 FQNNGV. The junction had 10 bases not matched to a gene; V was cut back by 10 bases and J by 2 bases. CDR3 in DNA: TGTGCCACCCAAGTAACTAGCGGCCCCTACGAGCAGTACTTC. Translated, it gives CATQVTSGPYEQYF.

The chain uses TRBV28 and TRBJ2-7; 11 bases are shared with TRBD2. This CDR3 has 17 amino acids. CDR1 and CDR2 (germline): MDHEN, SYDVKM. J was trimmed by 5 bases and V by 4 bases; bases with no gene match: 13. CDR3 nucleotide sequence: TGTGCCAGCAGTTCCCCCCTAGCGGGAGGAGTTCAGAACGAGCAGTACTTC. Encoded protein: CASSSPLAGGVQNEQYF.

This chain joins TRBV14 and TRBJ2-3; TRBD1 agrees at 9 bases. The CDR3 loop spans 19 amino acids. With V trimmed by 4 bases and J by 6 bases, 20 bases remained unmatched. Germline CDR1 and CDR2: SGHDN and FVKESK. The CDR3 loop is CASSPSSGTGPLSRDTQYF. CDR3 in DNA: TGTGCCAGCAGCCCGAGTTCCGGGACAGGGCCCCTTAGCAGGGATACGCAGTATTTT.

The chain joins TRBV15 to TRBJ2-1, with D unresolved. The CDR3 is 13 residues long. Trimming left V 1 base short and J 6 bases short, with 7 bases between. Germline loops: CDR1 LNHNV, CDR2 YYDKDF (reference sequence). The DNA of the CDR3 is TGTGCCACCAGCAGAGGAGGCTTCAATGAGCAGTTCTTC. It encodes CATSRGGFNEQFF.

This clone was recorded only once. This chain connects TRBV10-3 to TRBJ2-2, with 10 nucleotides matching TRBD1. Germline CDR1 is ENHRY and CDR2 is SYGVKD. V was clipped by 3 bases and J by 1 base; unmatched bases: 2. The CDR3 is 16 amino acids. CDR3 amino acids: CAISDRDRGNTGELFF. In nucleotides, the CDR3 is TGTGCCATCAGTGACCGGGACAGGGGGAACACCGGGGAGCTGTTTTTT.